This T cell receptor beta chain was observed in a study of post-analysis software for immune sequencing data. J was trimmed by 6 bases and V by 0 bases; bases with no gene match: 2. Germline CDR1 reads LGHNA; CDR2 reads YSLEER. The CDR3 spans 16 residues. Unique molecular identifiers were carried by the TCR beta cDNA libraries. A single record per CDR3 protein comes from TCRdb applying MiXCR to the PCR reads. In the table there are 160,000 or so distinct CDR3 sequences, around 36% of which are singletons. The sequences come from blood, collected after autologous hematopoietic stem cell transplantation. The V gene is TRBV4-3, the J gene TRBJ2-3; 14 nucleotides align to TRBD2. The source is a girl between 10 and 17 years old with multiple sclerosis. As DNA, the CDR3 is TGCGCCAGCAGCCAAGAGGGACTAGCGGGAGTCGATACGCAGTATTTT. Translating it yields CASSQEGLAGVDTQYF.